These 14 T cell receptor beta chains were all obtained from the same sample, sequenced in a study of shared clonotypes between healthy human individuals. It was CD45RO-negative cells, positively selected for CCR7, that made up naive CD8 cells, with terminally differentiated effector memory CD45RA+ cells excluded. Data came from immunoSEQ multiplex PCR; TCRdb stores just in-frame clones and leaves some out. The sample shows almost 700,000 clones, roughly 94% of them seen only once. The specimen was naive CD8+ T cells sorted from blood. The origin of the receptors is a man aged 25-40 years in good health.

This clone came up many times. This same CDR3 is encoded by further DNA sequences in the sample. The chain combines TRBV9 with TRBJ2-1, with D hard to call. V lost 3 bases to trimming and J lost 6 bases, with 1 base between them. Germline CDR1 and CDR2: SGDLS and YYNGEE. The CDR3 length is 10 residues. CDR3 DNA sequence: TGTGCCAGCAGCGGCAATGAGCAGTTCTTC. Amino acid sequence: CASSGNEQFF.

J is TRBJ1-5 and V is TRBV6-4; D is undetermined. Germline V gene data show CDR1 as MRHNA and CDR2 as SNTAGT. The CDR3 is 15 amino acids. The V end was cut by 7 bases, the J end by 5 bases, with 18 bases between. The CDR3 nucleotides read TGTGCCAGCAATCGGCCAACAAGACCCCATCAGCCCCAGCATTTT. Protein product: CASNRPTRPHQPQHF.

This sequence joins TRBV2 and TRBJ2-7; 11 bases fit TRBD2. Unmatched junction bases numbered 4, after V lost 8 bases and J lost 1 base. The CDR3 is 14 residues long. Germline CDR1 is SNHLY and CDR2 is FYNNEI. In nucleotides, the CDR3 is TGTGCCAGCCTTGGACTAGCGGGTTCCTACGAGCAGTACTTC. Protein: CASLGLAGSYEQYF.

As regards this clone: Possible read error: a much larger clone is one base away. This rearrangement joins TRBV5-6 to TRBJ2-7; 11 bases fit TRBD1. The CDR3 runs 14 residues. J was trimmed by 3 bases and V by 4 bases; bases with no gene match: 3. The germline V gene has CDR1 SGHDT and CDR2 YYEEEE. This chain's CDR3 is CASSPGTGGYEQYF. The CDR3 DNA reads TGTGCCAGCAGCCCCGGGACAGGGGGCTACGAGCAGTACTTC.

This clone is a singleton in its sample. The rearrangement uses TRBV5-1 and TRBJ2-1, with 9 nucleotides matching TRBD2. V lost 2 bases and J lost 3; bases outside the gene matches: 6. The CDR3 totals 16 residues. Germline V gene lookup returns CDR1 SGHRS and CDR2 YFSETQ. The CDR3 loop reads CASSFILAGDYNEQFF. Here the CDR3 DNA reads TGCGCCAGCAGCTTCATTTTAGCGGGGGACTACAATGAGCAGTTCTTC.

The chain is built from TRBV4-3 and TRBJ2-7; TRBD1 matches at 7 bases. Germline assignment: CDR1 LGHNA and CDR2 YSLEER. The length of the CDR3 is 17 residues. V lost 0 bases, J lost 3 bases, and 11 bases stayed unmatched. The CDR3 nucleotides read TGCGCCAGCAGCCAAGATCCCCGGACAGGCGAACACTACGAGCAGTACTTC. Encoded protein: CASSQDPRTGEHYEQYF.

CDR3 sequence: CASSAWALPNEKLFF. The CDR3 DNA reads TGTGCCAGCAGTGCCTGGGCCCTACCCAATGAAAAACTGTTTTTT. The V and J genes are TRBV2 and TRBJ1-4; D is ambiguous. Germline CDR1 SNHLY, CDR2 FYNNEI. V was shortened by 4 bases and J by 5 bases, with 14 bases between the two germline ends. This CDR3 region has 15 residues.

The chain recombines TRBV4-2 with TRBJ1-1; D gene unclear. The CDR3 totals 13 residues. Trimming pared 7 bases from V and 6 bases from J, leaving 15 bases between. Germline lookup yields CDR1 LGHNA and CDR2 YNFKEQ. CDR3 amino acids: CASKSSGTAEAFF. CDR3 in DNA: TGTGCCAGCAAGTCAAGTGGAACGGCTGAAGCTTTCTTT.

The V gene is TRBV6-5, the J gene TRBJ2-1; D unresolved. The CDR3 contains 14 residues. V was clipped by 10 bases and J by 0 bases, with 13 bases between them. The germline V gene has CDR1 MNHEY and CDR2 SVGAGI. The DNA of the CDR3 is TGTGCCACACGGACGTACCGCTCCTACAATGAGCAGTTCTTC. This translates into CATRTYRSYNEQFF.

CDR3 protein: CASSLYGGGEQFF. The CDR3 region has the DNA TGTGCCAGCAGTTTATATGGCGGAGGGGAGCAGTTCTTC. The chain recombines TRBV27 with TRBJ2-1; tentatively, D is TRBD2 (6 bases). The length of the CDR3 is 13 residues. Germline CDR1 and CDR2: MNHEY and SMNVEV (reference sequence). Trimming stripped 1 base from V and 10 bases from J, with 11 bases between.

The rearrangement joins TRBV4-2 to TRBJ2-3; D is perhaps TRBD2 (5 bases). V gave up 5 bases and J gave up 0 bases, with 15 bases separating them. The germline CDR1 and CDR2 sequences are LGHNA and YNFKEQ. The CDR3 has 16 amino acids. CDR3 sequence reads: CASSLGAVLSTDTQYF. The CDR3 nucleotides read TGTGCCAGCAGCTTAGGAGCGGTACTTAGCACAGATACGCAGTATTTT.

The V call is TRBV14, the J call TRBJ2-1, with D possibly matching TRBD1 (6 bases). This CDR3 spans 15 amino acids. V was pared by 2 bases and J by 4 bases, with 12 bases between. CDR1 and CDR2 (germline): SGHDN, FVKESK. CDR3 sequence: CASSQPQGNYNEQFF. CDR3 sequence (DNA): TGTGCCAGCAGCCAACCTCAGGGGAATTACAATGAGCAGTTCTTC.

The chain recombines TRBV6-5 with TRBJ1-2; D is uncertain. Trimming left V 6 bases short and J 4 bases short, with 18 bases between. The CDR3 has 15 amino acids. Per germline, CDR1 MNHEY and CDR2 SVGAGI. The CDR3 loop reads CASSKKSGFGYGYTF. The DNA for the CDR3 is TGTGCCAGCAGCAAAAAGTCCGGTTTCGGCTATGGCTACACCTTC.

CDR3 in DNA: TGTGCCAGCAGCCCCGGGACCGGGAGTCACGGGGAGCTGTTTTTT. Encoded protein: CASSPGTGSHGELFF. The chain carries TRBV7-9 and TRBJ2-2, with D possibly matching TRBD2 (6 bases). This CDR3 is built from 15 residues. Germline V lookup: CDR1 SEHNR, CDR2 FQNEAQ (reference sequence). Trimming pared 5 bases from V and 7 bases from J, leaving 17 bases between.